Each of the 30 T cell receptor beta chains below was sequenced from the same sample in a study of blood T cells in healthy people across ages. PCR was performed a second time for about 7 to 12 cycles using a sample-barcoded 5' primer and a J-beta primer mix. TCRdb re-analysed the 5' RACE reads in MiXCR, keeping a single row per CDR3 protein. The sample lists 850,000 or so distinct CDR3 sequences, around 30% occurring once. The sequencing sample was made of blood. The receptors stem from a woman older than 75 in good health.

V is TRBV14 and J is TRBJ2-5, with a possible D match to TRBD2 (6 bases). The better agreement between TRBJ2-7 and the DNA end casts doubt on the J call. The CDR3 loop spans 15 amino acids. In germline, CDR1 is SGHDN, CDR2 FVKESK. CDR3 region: CASSQELGGSYEQYF. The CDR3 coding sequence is TGTGCCAGCAGCCAAGAACTGGGAGGCTCCTACGAGCAGTACTTC.

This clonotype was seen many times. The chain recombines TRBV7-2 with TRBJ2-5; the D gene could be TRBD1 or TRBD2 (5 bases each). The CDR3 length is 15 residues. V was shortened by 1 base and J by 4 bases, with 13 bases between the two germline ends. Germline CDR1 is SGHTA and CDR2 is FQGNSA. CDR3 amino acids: CASSLGGTKTETQYF. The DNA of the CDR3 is TGTGCCAGCAGCTTAGGAGGGACGAAGACAGAGACCCAGTACTTC.

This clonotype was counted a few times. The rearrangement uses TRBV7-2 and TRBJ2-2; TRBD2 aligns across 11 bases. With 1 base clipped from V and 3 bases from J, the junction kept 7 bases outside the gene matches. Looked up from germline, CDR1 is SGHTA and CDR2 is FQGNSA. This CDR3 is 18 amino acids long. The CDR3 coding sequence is TGTGCCAGCAGCTTAGTTGGTAGCGGGGGGGCTTACACCGGGGAGCTGTTTTTT. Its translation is CASSLVGSGGAYTGELFF.

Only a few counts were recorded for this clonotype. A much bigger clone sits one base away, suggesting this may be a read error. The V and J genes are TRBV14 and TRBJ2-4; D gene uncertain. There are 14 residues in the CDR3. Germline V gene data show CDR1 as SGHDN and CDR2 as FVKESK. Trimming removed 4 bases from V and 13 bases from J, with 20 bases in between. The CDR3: CASSRAGLYNEQYF. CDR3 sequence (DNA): TGTGCCAGCAGCCGTGCAGGCCTCTACAATGAGCAGTACTTC.

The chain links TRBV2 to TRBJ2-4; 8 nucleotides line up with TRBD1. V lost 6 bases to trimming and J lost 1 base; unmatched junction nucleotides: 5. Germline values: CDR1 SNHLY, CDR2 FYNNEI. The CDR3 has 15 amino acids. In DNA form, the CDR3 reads TGTGCCAGCAGGACGGACAGGGCGGCCAAAAACATTCAGTACTTC. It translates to CASRTDRAAKNIQYF.

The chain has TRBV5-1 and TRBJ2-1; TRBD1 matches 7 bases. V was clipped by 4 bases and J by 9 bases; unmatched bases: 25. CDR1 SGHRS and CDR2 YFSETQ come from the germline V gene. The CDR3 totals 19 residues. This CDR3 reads CASSPAPRTGVENCGEQFF. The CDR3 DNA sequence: TGCGCCAGCAGCCCCGCACCTCGTACAGGGGTGGAGAATTGCGGTGAGCAGTTCTTC.

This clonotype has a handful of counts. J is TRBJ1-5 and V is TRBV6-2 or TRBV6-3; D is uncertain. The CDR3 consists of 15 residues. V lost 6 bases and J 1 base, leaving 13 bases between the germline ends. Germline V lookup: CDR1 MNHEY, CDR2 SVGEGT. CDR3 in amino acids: CASRKWDRSNQPQHF. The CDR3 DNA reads TGTGCCAGCAGAAAGTGGGATAGAAGCAATCAGCCCCAGCATTTT.

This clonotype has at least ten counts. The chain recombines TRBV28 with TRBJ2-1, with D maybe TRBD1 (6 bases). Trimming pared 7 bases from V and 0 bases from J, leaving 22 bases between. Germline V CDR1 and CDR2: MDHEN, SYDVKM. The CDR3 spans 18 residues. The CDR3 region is CASNEGVRNHFSYNEQFF. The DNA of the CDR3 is TGTGCCAGCAATGAGGGGGTCCGCAACCACTTCTCCTACAATGAGCAGTTCTTC.

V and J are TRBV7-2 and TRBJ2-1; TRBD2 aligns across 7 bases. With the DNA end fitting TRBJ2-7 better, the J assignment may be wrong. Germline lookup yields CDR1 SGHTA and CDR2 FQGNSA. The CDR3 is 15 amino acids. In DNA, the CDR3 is TGTGCCAGCAGCTTTAATAGCGGGTCTTACAATGAGCAGTACTTC. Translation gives CASSFNSGSYNEQYF.

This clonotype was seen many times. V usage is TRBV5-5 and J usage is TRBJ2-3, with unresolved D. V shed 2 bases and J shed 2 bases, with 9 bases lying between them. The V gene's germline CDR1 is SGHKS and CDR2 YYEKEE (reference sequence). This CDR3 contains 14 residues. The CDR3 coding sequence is TGTGCCAGCAGCTTCTTCAGGAACACAGATACGCAGTATTTT. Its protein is CASSFFRNTDTQYF. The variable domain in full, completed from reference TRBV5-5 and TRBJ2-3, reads DAGVTQSPTHLIKTRGQQVTLRCSPISGHKSVSWYQQVLGQGPQFIFQYYEKEERGRGNFPDRFSARQFPNYSSELNVNALLLGDSALYLCASSFFRNTDTQYFGPGTRLTVL.

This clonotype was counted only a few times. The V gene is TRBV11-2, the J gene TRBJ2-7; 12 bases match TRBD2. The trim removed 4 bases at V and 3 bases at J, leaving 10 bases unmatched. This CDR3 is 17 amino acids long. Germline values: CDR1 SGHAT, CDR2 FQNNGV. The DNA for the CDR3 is TGTGCCAGCAGCTCCCCCAGGGCTAGCGGGGGGGTCTACGAGCAGTACTTC. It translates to CASSSPRASGGVYEQYF.

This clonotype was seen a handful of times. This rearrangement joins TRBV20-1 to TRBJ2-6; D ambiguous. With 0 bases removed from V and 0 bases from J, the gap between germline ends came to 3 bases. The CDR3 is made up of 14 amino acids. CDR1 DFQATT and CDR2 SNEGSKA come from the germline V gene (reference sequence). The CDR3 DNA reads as TGCAGTGCTAGAGAGCACTCTGGGGCCAACGTCCTGACTTTC. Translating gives CSAREHSGANVLTF.

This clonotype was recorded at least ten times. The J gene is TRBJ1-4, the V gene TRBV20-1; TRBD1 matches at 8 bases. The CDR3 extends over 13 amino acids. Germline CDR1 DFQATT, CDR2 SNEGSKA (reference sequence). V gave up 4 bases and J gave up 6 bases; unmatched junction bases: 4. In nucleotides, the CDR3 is TGCAGTGCTATCAGGGGGCCGTATGAAAAACTGTTTTTT. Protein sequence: CSAIRGPYEKLFF.

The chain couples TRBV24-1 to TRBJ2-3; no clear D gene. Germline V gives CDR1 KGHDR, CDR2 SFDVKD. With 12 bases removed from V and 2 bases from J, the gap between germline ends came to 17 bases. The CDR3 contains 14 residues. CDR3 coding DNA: TGTGCCCCAGTAAGGAATAGCCTCACAGATACGCAGTATTTT. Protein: CAPVRNSLTDTQYF.

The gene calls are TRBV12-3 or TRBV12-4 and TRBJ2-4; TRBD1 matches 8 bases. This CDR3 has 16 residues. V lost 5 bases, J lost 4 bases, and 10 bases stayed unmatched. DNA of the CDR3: TGTGCCAGCAGTACCCTCGACCGGGACAGGAAAAACATTCAGTACTTC. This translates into CASSTLDRDRKNIQYF.

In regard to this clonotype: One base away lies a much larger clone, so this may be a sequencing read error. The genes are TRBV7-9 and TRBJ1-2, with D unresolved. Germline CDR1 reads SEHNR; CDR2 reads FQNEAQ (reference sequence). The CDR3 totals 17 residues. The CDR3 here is CAGSLDHVRLSGRGYTF. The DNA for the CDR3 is TGTGCCGGCAGCTTAGATCACGTCAGACTCTCAGGACGTGGCTACACCTTC.

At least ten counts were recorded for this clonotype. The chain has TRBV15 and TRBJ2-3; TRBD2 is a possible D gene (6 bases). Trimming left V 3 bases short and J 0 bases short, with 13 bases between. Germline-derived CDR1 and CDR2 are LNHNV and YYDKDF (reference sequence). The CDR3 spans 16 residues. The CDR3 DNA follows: TGTGCCACCAGCAGGCGACTAGTTGGGAGCACAGATACGCAGTATTTT. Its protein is CATSRRLVGSTDTQYF.

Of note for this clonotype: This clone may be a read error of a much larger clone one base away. CDR3 nucleotides: TGCGCCAGCAGCTCGAGGTGGGACGCAAAAATGGGAAAGAGCCCTGGGGCCAACGTCCGGACTTTC. Translation: CASSSRWDAKMGKSPGANVRTF. This rearrangement joins TRBV5-1 to TRBJ2-6; D possibly uses TRBD1 or TRBD2 (5 bases each). CDR1 is SGHRS and CDR2 is YFSETQ in the germline V gene. The CDR3 covers 22 residues.

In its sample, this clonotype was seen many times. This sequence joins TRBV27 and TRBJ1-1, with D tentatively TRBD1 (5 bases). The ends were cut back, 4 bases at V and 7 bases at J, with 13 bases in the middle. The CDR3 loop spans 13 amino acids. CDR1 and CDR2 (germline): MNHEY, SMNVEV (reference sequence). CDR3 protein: CASSWSGGGEAFF. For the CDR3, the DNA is TGTGCCAGCAGTTGGAGTGGGGGGGGTGAAGCTTTCTTT.

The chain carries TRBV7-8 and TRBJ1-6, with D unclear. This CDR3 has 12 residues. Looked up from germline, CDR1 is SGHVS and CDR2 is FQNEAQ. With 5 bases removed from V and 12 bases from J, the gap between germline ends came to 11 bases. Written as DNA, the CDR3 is TGTGCCAGCAGCCCCAGCAAACGACCCCTCCACTTT. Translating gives CASSPSKRPLHF.

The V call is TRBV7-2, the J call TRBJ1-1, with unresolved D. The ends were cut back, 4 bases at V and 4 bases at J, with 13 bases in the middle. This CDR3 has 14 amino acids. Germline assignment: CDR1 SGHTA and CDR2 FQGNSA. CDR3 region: CASSSTGVSTEAFF. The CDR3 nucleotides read TGTGCCAGCAGCTCAACCGGGGTGAGCACTGAAGCTTTCTTT.

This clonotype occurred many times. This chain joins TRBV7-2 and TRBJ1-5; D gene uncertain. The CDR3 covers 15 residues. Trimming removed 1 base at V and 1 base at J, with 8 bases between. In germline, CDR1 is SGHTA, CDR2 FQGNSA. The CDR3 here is CASSLGFGSNQPQHF. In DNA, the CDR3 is TGTGCCAGCAGCTTAGGATTCGGAAGCAATCAGCCCCAGCATTTT.

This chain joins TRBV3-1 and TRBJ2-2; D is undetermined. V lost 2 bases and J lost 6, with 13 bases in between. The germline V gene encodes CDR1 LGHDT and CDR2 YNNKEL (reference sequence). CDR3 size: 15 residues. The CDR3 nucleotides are TGTGCCAGCAGCCAAACACCAGACGGCCCCGGGGAGCTGTTTTTT. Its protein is CASSQTPDGPGELFF.

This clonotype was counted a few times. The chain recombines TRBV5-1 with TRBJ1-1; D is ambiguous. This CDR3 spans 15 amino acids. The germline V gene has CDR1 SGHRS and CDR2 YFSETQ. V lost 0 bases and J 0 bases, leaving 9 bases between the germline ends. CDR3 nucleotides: TGCGCCAGCAGCTTGGGCCAGCCTATGAACACTGAAGCTTTCTTT. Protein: CASSLGQPMNTEAFF.

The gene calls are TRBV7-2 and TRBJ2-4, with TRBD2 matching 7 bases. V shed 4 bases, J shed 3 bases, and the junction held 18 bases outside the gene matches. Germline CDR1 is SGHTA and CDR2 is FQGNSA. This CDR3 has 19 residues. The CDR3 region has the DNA TGTGCCAGCAGCTCCGCCGGGACTCGGCCGGGGGGTTTCAAAAACATTCAGTACTTC. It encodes CASSSAGTRPGGFKNIQYF.

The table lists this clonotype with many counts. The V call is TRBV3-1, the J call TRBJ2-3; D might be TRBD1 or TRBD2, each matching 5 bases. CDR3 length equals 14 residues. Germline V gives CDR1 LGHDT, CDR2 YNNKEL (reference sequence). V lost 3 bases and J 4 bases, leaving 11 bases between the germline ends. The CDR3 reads CASSHGGLADTQYF. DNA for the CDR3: TGTGCCAGCAGCCATGGGGGTTTGGCAGATACGCAGTATTTT.

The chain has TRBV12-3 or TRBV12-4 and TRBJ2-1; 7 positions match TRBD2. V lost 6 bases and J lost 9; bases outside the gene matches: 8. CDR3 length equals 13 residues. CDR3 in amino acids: CASSRLAWGEQFF. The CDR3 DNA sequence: TGTGCCAGCAGCCGACTAGCTTGGGGTGAGCAGTTCTTC.

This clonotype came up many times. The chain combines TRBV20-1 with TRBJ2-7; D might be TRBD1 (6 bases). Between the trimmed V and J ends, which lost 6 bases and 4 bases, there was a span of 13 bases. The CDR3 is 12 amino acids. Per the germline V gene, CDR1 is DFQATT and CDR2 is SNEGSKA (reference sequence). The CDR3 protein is CSALLGQYEQYF. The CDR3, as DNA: TGCAGTGCCTTACTTGGACAGTACGAGCAGTACTTC.

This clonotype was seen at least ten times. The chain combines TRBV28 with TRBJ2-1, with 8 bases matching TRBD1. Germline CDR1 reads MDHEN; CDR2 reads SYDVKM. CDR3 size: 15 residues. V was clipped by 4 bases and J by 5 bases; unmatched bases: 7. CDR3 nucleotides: TGTGCCAGCAGTTCCTGGGGACAGGACGACAATGAGCAGTTCTTC. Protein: CASSSWGQDDNEQFF.

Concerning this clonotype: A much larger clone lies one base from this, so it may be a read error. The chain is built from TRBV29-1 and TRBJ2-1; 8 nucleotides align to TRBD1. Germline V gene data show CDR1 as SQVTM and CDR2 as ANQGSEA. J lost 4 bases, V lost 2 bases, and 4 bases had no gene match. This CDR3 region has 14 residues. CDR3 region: CSVESRTGYNEQFF. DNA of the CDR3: TGCAGCGTTGAATCCAGGACAGGGTACAATGAGCAGTTCTTC.